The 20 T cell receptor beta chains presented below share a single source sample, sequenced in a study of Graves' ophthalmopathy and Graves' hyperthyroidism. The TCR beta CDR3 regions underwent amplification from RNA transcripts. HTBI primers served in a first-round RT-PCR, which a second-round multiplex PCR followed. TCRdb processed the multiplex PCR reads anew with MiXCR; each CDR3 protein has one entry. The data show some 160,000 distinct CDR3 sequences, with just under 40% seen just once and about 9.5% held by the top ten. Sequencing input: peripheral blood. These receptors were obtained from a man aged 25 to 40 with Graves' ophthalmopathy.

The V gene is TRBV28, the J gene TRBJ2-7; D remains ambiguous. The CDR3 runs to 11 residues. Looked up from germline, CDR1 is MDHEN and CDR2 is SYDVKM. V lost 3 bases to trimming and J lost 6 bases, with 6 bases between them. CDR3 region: CASSLKGEQYF. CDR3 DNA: TGTGCCAGCAGTTTGAAGGGCGAGCAGTACTTC.

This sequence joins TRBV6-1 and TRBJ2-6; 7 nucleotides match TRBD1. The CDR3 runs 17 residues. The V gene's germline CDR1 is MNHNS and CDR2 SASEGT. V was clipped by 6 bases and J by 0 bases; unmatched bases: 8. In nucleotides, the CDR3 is TGTGCCAGCAGCAGGGACAGCGAATTCTCTGGGGCCAACGTCCTGACTTTC. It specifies CASSRDSEFSGANVLTF.

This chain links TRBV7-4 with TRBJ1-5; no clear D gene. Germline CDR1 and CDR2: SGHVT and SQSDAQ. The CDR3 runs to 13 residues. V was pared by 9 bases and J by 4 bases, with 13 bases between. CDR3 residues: CARLSRLNQPQHF. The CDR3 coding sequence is TGTGCCAGGCTGTCACGGCTGAATCAGCCCCAGCATTTT.

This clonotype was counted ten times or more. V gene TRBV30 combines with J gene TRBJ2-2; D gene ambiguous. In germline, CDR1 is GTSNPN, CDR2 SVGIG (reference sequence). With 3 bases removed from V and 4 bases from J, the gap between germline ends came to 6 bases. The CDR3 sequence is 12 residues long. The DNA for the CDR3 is TGTGCCTGGAGCACAAGCACCGGGGAGCTGTTTTTT. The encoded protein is CAWSTSTGELFF. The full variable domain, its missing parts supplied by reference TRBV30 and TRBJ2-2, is SQTIHQWPATLVQPVGSPLSLECTVEGTSNPNLYWYRQAAGRGLQLLFYSVGIGQISSEVPQNLSASRPQDRQFILSSKKLLLSDSGFYLCAWSTSTGELFFGEGSRLTVL.

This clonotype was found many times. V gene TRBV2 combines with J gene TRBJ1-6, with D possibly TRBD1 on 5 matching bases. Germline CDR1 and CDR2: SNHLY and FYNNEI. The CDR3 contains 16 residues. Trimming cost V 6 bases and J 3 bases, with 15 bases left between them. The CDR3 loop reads CASRAPQADYNSPLHF. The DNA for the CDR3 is TGTGCCAGCAGAGCTCCACAGGCAGACTATAATTCACCCCTCCACTTT.

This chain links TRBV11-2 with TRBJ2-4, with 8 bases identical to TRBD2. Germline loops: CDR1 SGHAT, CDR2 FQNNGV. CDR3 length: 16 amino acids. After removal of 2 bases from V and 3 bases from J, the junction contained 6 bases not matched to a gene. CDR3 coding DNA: TGTGCCAGCAGCTTACGAATAGCGGGGCACAAAAACATTCAGTACTTC. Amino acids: CASSLRIAGHKNIQYF.

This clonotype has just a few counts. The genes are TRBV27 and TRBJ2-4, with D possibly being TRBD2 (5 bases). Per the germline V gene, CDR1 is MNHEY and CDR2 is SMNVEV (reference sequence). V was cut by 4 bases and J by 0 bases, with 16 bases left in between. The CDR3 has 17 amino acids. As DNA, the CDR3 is TGTGCCAGCAGTTACTCCGGGGTTTCTCTAGCCAAAAACATTCAGTACTTC. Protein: CASSYSGVSLAKNIQYF.

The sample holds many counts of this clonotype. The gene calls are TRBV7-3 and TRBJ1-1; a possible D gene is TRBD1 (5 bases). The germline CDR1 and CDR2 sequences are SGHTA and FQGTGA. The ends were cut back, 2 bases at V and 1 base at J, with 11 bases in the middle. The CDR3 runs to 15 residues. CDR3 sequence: CASSLQPGQNTEAFF. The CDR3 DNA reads TGTGCCAGCAGCTTACAACCAGGGCAGAACACTGAAGCTTTCTTT.

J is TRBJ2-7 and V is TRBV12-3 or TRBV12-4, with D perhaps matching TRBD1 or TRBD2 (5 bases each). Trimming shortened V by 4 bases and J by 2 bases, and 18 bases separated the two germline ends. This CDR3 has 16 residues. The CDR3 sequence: CASSYATGTLTYEQYF. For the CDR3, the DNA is TGTGCCAGCAGTTACGCCACCGGGACGCTCACCTACGAGCAGTACTTC.

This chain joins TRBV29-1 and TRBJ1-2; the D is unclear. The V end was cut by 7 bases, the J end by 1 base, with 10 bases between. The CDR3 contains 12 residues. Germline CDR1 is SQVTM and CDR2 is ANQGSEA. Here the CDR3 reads CSATSDNYGYTF. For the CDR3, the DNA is TGCAGCGCTACCAGCGATAACTATGGCTACACCTTC.

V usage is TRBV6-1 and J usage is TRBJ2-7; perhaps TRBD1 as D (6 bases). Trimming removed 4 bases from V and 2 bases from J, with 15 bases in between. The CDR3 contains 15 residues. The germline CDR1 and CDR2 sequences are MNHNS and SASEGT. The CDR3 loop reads CASSAEGDIPYEQYF. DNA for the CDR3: TGTGCCAGCAGTGCCGAGGGGGACATACCCTACGAGCAGTACTTC.

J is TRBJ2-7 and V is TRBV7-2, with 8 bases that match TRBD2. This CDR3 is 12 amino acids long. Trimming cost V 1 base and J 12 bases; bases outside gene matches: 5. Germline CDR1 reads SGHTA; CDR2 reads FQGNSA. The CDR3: CASSLVERGMYF. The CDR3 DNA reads TGTGCCAGCAGCTTAGTCGAGCGGGGGATGTACTTC.

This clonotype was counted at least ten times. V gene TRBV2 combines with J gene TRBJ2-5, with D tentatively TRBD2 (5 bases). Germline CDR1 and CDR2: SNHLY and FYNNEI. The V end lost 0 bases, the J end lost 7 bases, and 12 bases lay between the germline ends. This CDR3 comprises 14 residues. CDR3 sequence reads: CASSEAIPGWTQYF. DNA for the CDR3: TGTGCCAGCAGTGAAGCCATACCGGGGTGGACCCAGTACTTC.

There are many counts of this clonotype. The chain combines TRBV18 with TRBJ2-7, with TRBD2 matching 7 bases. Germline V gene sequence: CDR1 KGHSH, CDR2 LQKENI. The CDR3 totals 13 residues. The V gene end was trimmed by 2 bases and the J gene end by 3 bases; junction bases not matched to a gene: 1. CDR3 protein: CASSPGGDYEQYF. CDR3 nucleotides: TGTGCCAGCTCACCAGGGGGGGACTACGAGCAGTACTTC.

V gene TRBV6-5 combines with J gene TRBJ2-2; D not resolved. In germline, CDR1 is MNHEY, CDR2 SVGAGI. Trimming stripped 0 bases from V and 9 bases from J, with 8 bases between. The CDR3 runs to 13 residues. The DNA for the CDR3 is TGTGCCAGCAGTTACTCTTATGGGCGGGAGCTGTTTTTT. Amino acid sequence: CASSYSYGRELFF.

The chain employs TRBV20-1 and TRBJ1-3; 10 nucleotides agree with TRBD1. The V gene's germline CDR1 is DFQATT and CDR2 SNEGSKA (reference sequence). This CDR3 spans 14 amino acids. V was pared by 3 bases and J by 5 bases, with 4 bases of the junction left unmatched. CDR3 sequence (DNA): TGCAGTGCTAGCAGACAGGGGGCAAGAAACACCATATATTTT. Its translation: CSASRQGARNTIYF.

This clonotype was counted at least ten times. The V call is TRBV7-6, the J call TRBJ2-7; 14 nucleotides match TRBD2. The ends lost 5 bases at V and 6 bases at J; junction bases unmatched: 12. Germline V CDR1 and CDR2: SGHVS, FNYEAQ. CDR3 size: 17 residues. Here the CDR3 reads CASSSRQGGLAGGEQYF. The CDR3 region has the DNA TGTGCCAGCAGCAGCCGACAGGGCGGACTAGCGGGAGGCGAGCAGTACTTC.

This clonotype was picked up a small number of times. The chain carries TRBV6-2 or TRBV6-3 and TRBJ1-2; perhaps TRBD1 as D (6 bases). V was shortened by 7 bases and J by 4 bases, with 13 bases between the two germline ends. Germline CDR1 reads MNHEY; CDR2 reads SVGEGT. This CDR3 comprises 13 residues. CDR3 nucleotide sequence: TGTGCCAGCATCGGGGGCACGTCCTATGGCTACACCTTC. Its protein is CASIGGTSYGYTF.

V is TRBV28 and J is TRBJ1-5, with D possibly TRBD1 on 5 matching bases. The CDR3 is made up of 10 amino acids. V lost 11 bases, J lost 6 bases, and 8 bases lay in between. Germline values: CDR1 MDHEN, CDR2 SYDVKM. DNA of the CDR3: TGTGCCGCCGGGGCTCAGCCCCAGCATTTT. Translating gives CAAGAQPQHF.

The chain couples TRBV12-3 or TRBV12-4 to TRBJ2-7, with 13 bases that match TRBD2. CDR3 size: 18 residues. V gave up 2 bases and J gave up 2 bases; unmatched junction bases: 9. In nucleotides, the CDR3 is TGTGCCAGCAGTTTACATCGACTAGCGGGAGGAAGGGCCTACGAGCAGTACTTC. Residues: CASSLHRLAGGRAYEQYF.